These T cell receptor beta chains were read from a single sample in a study of blood T cell repertoires in COVID-19. This table comes from immunoSEQ multiplex PCR, and its TCRdb copy is limited to in-frame clones, with some not included. The sample has over 150,000 clones, 75% to 90% seen once. Sequenced input: PBMCs or T cells enriched from blood (not recorded which). All receptors derive from a man between 40 and 49 years old who had recovered from COVID-19. The CDR3 runs from the conserved cysteine through the conserved F or W. Fields, in order: D gene, J gene, V gene, clone size, CDR3 DNA, CDR3 protein. D genes are given only for firm matches. A clone size is listed for some rows: how often the clone was seen (once, few, many), or a class if it is expanded.

-	TRBJ2-2	TRBV5-1	few	TGCGCCAGCAGCTCGGTGGTCGGGATAACCGGGGAGCTGTTTTTT	CASSSVVGITGELFF
-	TRBJ1-5	TRBV19	-	TGTGCCAGTAGACGTATGGGACGGGGGTCTGCTCAGCCCCAGCATTTT	CASRRMGRGSAQPQHF
-	TRBJ1-6	TRBV11-3	once	TGTGCCAGCAGCTCCAATACGGGGTCACCCCTCCACTTT	CASSSNTGSPLHF
-	TRBJ2-1	TRBV25-1	-	TGTGCCAGCACTGCAGGAAATGATGAGCAGTTCTTC	CASTAGNDEQFF
-	TRBJ2-3	TRBV12-2	-	TGTGCAAGTCGCTTACGGCAGGCCCCAGATACGCAGTATTTT	CASRLRQAPDTQYF
TRBD2	TRBJ2-3	TRBV9	-	TGTGCCAGCAGCCCGAGGACTAGCGGGAGCACAGATACGCAGTATTTT	CASSPRTSGSTDTQYF
TRBD1	TRBJ2-7	TRBV3-1/TRBV3-2	-	TGTGCCAGCAGTCCCGGGACAGGGGGCGCCGAGCAGTACTTC	CASSPGTGGAEQYF
-	TRBJ1-5	TRBV27	-	TGTGCCAGCAGTCCCCAGGCAGGGGATTTTATGAGCAATCAGCCCCAGCATTTT	CASSPQAGDFMSNQPQHF
-	TRBJ1-1	TRBV6-1	-	TGTGCCAGCAGTGAAATGAGTGGGCAGGGGTACACTGAAGCTTTCTTT	CASSEMSGQGYTEAFF
TRBD1	TRBJ1-2	TRBV11-2	-	TGTGCCAGCAGCCCTCGGACAGGGGGCGTCTATGGCTACACCTTC	CASSPRTGGVYGYTF
-	TRBJ1-5	TRBV5-5	-	TGTGCCAGCAGCTCCCACACAGGGAACAATCAGCCCCAGCATTTT	CASSSHTGNNQPQHF